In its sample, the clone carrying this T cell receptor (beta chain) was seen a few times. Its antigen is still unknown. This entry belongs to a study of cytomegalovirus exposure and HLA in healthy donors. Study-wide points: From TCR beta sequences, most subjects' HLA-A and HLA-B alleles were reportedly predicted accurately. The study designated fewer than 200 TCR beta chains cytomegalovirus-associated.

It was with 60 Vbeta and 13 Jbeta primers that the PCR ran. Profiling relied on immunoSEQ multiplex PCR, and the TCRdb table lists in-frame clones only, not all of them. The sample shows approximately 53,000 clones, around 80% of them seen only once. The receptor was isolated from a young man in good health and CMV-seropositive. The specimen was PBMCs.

The CDR3 spells CASSLGGMEGSYEAFF. DNA of the CDR3: TGTGCCAGCAGTTTGGGGGGTATGGAGGGGAGCTATGAAGCTTTCTTT. J is TRBJ1-1 and V is TRBV27, with a possible D match to TRBD1 (5 bases). Between the trimmed V and J ends, which lost 3 bases and 7 bases, there was a span of 21 bases. From germline, CDR1 is MNHEY and CDR2 SMNVEV (reference sequence). This CDR3 contains 16 residues.